What follows are 10 T cell receptor beta chains derived from one specimen sequenced in a study of T cell repertoires in cytomegalovirus infection (dated by TCRdb to about 2019). Sequencing instrument: Illumina HiSeq 1500. The public reads were reprocessed in TCRdb via fastp at Q25 and MiXCR, keeping in-frame beta chains. For every CDR3 protein sequence, its rows merge into one entry that carries the most common genes and DNA. Present in this sample are roughly 150,000 distinct CDR3 sequences, roughly a quarter of which were seen just once. Jointly, the top ten make up 10% to 11% of the sample. The specimen was PBMCs. The receptors derive from a human donor in good health (CMV status not recorded). Some clones in this sample may be carry-over from other donors' samples.

J is TRBJ2-6 and V is TRBV29-1; D uncertain. Germline loops: CDR1 SQVTM, CDR2 ANQGSEA. The V end lost 7 bases, the J end lost 2 bases, and 9 bases lay between the germline ends. This CDR3 comprises 13 residues. The CDR3, as DNA: TGCAGCGCCAATATCCCTGGGGCCAACGTCCTGACTTTC. Translation: CSANIPGANVLTF.

V and J are TRBV30 and TRBJ1-1; 8 bases map to TRBD1. The CDR3 is 15 residues long. The germline gives CDR1 GTSNPN, CDR2 SVGIG (reference sequence). J was trimmed by 1 base and V by 3 bases; bases with no gene match: 7. The CDR3 DNA is TGTGCCTGGAGCCATGGGACAGGAGCGAACACTGAAGCTTTCTTT. The encoded protein is CAWSHGTGANTEAFF.

The V and J genes are TRBV6-5 and TRBJ1-3; the match to TRBD1 covers 8 bases. Germline loops: CDR1 MNHEY, CDR2 SVGAGI. The CDR3 extends over 16 amino acids. With 2 bases clipped from V and 0 bases from J, the junction kept 3 bases outside the gene matches. This CDR3 is CASSYRTGTSGNTIYF. CDR3 DNA sequence: TGTGCCAGCAGTTACCGGACAGGGACCTCTGGAAACACCATATATTTT.

This chain uses TRBV5-1 with TRBJ2-2, with D maybe TRBD2 (6 bases). Germline CDR1 and CDR2: SGHRS and YFSETQ. Trimming removed 0 bases from V and 2 bases from J, with 11 bases in between. The CDR3 is made up of 16 amino acids. In DNA form, the CDR3 reads TGCGCCAGCAGCTTGGCCTTCGGGGGAAACACCGGGGAGCTGTTTTTT. Translating gives CASSLAFGGNTGELFF.

There are many counts of this clonotype. The chain has TRBV7-2 and TRBJ1-1, with unresolved D. This CDR3 spans 14 amino acids. Looked up from germline, CDR1 is SGHTA and CDR2 is FQGNSA. V was pared by 1 base and J by 0 bases, with 6 bases between. CDR3 DNA: TGTGCCAGCAGCTTAGTTCCTTTGAACACTGAAGCTTTCTTT. Amino acid sequence: CASSLVPLNTEAFF.

V gene TRBV7-2 combines with J gene TRBJ1-2, with D possibly being TRBD1 (6 bases). CDR3 length equals 14 residues. CDR1 is SGHTA, CDR2 FQGNSA, per germline. The V gene lost 0 bases and the J gene lost 7 bases, with 12 bases spanning the gap. The CDR3 loop reads CASSLAPTGIGYTF. CDR3 DNA: TGTGCCAGCAGCTTAGCGCCTACAGGGATTGGCTACACCTTC.

The genes are TRBV20-1 and TRBJ2-5, with D perhaps TRBD2 (6 bases). The CDR3 extends over 11 amino acids. CDR1 DFQATT and CDR2 SNEGSKA come from the germline V gene (reference sequence). The V and J ends lost 0 bases and 9 bases respectively, with 8 bases between them. CDR3 sequence: CSARDRGSQYF. As DNA, the CDR3 is TGCAGTGCTAGAGATCGGGGGTCCCAGTACTTC.

The chain recombines TRBV7-9 with TRBJ2-1; TRBD2 matches at 7 bases. Trimming at V came to 5 bases and at J to 8 bases, leaving 12 bases not matched to a gene. The CDR3 has 15 amino acids. Germline CDR1 is SEHNR and CDR2 is FQNEAQ (reference sequence). The CDR3, as DNA: TGTGCCAGCAGCACTCAGCGGGGCCCTGAAGATGAGCAGTTCTTC. It is translated as CASSTQRGPEDEQFF.

This clonotype was found many times. J is TRBJ1-5 and V is TRBV4-1; 7 bases line up with TRBD1. Trimming took 5 bases from V and 7 from J; bases not matched to a gene: 8. Germline CDR1 is MGHRA and CDR2 is YSYEKL. This CDR3 comprises 14 residues. The CDR3: CASSIAGGKQPQHF. The CDR3 DNA reads TGCGCCAGCAGCATCGCAGGGGGTAAGCAGCCCCAGCATTTT.

The chain uses TRBV19 and TRBJ2-2; a possible D gene is TRBD1 (5 bases). From germline, CDR1 is LNHDA and CDR2 SQIVND (reference sequence). The CDR3 sequence is 14 residues long. Between the trimmed V and J ends, which lost 3 bases and 6 bases, there was a span of 11 bases. Here the CDR3 DNA reads TGTGCCAGTAGTATCCCAGGGTCCCCCGGGGAGCTGTTTTTT. This sequence encodes CASSIPGSPGELFF.